The text below deals with one TCR beta chain. The V gene's germline CDR1 is SGHNT and CDR2 YYREEE (reference sequence). Trimming removed 1 base from V and 1 base from J; junction bases left unmatched: 2. The CDR3 is 15 residues long. This entry belongs to a study of blood T cell repertoires in COVID-19. Enrollees, about 18 to 95 years old, lived in about two dozen US areas. Each recovered donor of Cohort 3 presented with two negative PCRs, clearance, or symptom resolution. Sequencing used immunoSEQ multiplex PCR; TCRdb keeps in-frame clones, though not all of them. Of fewer than 600,000 clones in the sample, around 87% were seen once.

This chain connects TRBV5-4 to TRBJ2-5; 9 bases agree with TRBD2. The sequence derives from a woman in her 40s who had recovered from COVID-19. The sequencing input was PBMCs or T cells enriched from blood (not recorded which). CDR3 nucleotides: TGTGCCAGCAGCTTGATAGCGGGAGTCCAAGAGACCCAGTACTTC. It encodes CASSLIAGVQETQYF.